These 11 T cell receptor beta chains came from one sample sequenced in a study of blood T cell repertoires in COVID-19. Sequenced by immunoSEQ multiplex PCR; TCRdb stores in-frame clones only, minus some. This table holds 130,000 to 150,000 clones, more than 65% found once. The specimen was peripheral blood. These receptors all come from a man aged 55 to 69 with acute or convalescent COVID-19.

The chain is built from TRBV3-1 (or the pseudogene TRBV3-2) and TRBJ2-7; weak D call: TRBD1 (6 bases). V lost 4 bases and J lost 3, with 10 bases in between. Germline lookup yields CDR1 LGHDT and CDR2 YNNKEL (reference sequence). The CDR3 totals 13 residues. CDR3 DNA sequence: TGTGCCAGCAGCCTGGACAGTATCTACGAGCAGTACTTC. It translates to CASSLDSIYEQYF.

The rearrangement links TRBV11-3 to TRBJ2-1; D might be TRBD2 (6 bases). CDR1 SGHNT and CDR2 YENEEA come from the germline V gene. Trimming took off 5 bases at V and 7 bases at J, with 9 bases between the two ends. The CDR3 has 12 residues. The DNA of the CDR3 is TGTGCCAGCAGCGGGGCGGGAAATGAGCAGTTCTTC. The encoded protein is CASSGAGNEQFF. The whole variable domain, filled in from reference TRBV11-3 and TRBJ2-1, reads EAGVVQSPRYKIIEKKQPVAFWCNPISGHNTLYWYLQNLGQGPELLIRYENEEAVDDSQLPKDRFSAERLKGVDSTLKIQPAELGDSAVYLCASSGAGNEQFFGPGTRLTVL.

The chain is built from TRBV9 and TRBJ1-2; 8 nucleotides match TRBD1. V shed 4 bases, J shed 2 bases, and the junction held 4 bases outside the gene matches. The CDR3 spans 14 residues. Germline CDR1 reads SGDLS; CDR2 reads YYNGEE. Here the CDR3 reads CASSPRQGNYGYTF. Here the CDR3 DNA reads TGTGCCAGCAGCCCCCGACAGGGGAACTATGGCTACACCTTC.

This chain joins TRBV5-1 and TRBJ2-1; 7 positions match TRBD1. J was trimmed by 2 bases and V by 8 bases; bases with no gene match: 7. The CDR3 consists of 14 residues. The germline gives CDR1 SGHRS, CDR2 YFSETQ. The CDR3 loop is CASRPDRAYNEQFF. The CDR3 bases are TGCGCCAGTAGACCCGACAGGGCCTACAATGAGCAGTTCTTC.

The rearrangement joins TRBV19 to TRBJ2-7; the match to TRBD1 covers 9 bases. Trimming at V came to 5 bases and at J to 4 bases, leaving 9 bases not matched to a gene. There are 15 residues in the CDR3. The germline gives CDR1 LNHDA, CDR2 SQIVND (reference sequence). CDR3 loop: CASSSGQGKLYEQYF. The CDR3 bases are TGTGCCAGTAGTTCCGGACAGGGGAAATTGTACGAGCAGTACTTC.

This rearrangement joins TRBV4-2 to TRBJ2-1; 7 bases match TRBD1. J lost 1 base, V lost 4 bases, and 10 bases had no gene match. CDR1 is LGHNA, CDR2 YNFKEQ, per germline. The CDR3 covers 17 residues. In nucleotides, the CDR3 is TGTGCCAGCAGCCCGAGGGACAGCCTTGGGTCCTACAATGAGCAGTTCTTC. Translated, it gives CASSPRDSLGSYNEQFF.

This chain joins TRBV9 and TRBJ2-3; a weak D match, TRBD2 (6 bases). The CDR3 length is 17 residues. V was shortened by 5 bases and J by 0 bases, with 19 bases between the two germline ends. Germline V lookup: CDR1 SGDLS, CDR2 YYNGEE. CDR3 loop: CASSAMGSGSSTDTQYF. As DNA, the CDR3 is TGTGCCAGCAGTGCTATGGGTAGCGGATCTAGCACAGATACGCAGTATTTT.

The chain has TRBV5-1 and TRBJ2-5; D uncertain. Trimming shortened V by 4 bases and J by 2 bases, and 6 bases separated the two germline ends. The germline V gene encodes CDR1 SGHRS and CDR2 YFSETQ. The CDR3 is made up of 12 amino acids. CDR3 sequence reads: CASSLEQETQYF. In DNA form, the CDR3 reads TGCGCCAGCAGCCTAGAACAAGAGACCCAGTACTTC.

This clone was counted between two and nine times. This chain connects TRBV19 to TRBJ1-2; 10 bases are shared with TRBD1. The CDR3 spans 15 residues. The J segment lost 6 bases and the V segment lost 7 bases, leaving 11 bases of the junction unmatched. Per germline, CDR1 LNHDA and CDR2 SQIVND (reference sequence). The CDR3 DNA sequence: TGTGCCAGTAACCAAGACAGGGGGCGTATTAATGGCTACACCTTC. It is translated as CASNQDRGRINGYTF.

This clone was seen once. V and J are TRBV10-3 and TRBJ2-7; maybe TRBD1 (5 bases). Germline V gene lookup returns CDR1 ENHRY and CDR2 SYGVKD. The CDR3 sequence is 15 residues long. Trimming took off 0 bases at V and 5 bases at J, with 14 bases between the two ends. This CDR3 is CAISESDQGINEQYF. The CDR3 DNA reads as TGTGCCATCAGTGAGTCGGACCAGGGTATCAACGAGCAGTACTTC.

The gene calls are TRBV10-3 and TRBJ2-2, with 15 bases matching TRBD2. This CDR3 has 17 amino acids. J was trimmed by 5 bases and V by 6 bases; bases with no gene match: 7. The germline V gene has CDR1 ENHRY and CDR2 SYGVKD. The CDR3 DNA reads as TGTGCCATCAGCGGACTAGCGGGAGGGCCAGGAACCGGGGAGCTGTTTTTT. Residues: CAISGLAGGPGTGELFF.